Following are 9 T cell receptor beta chains from one sample sequenced in a study of blood T cells in healthy people across ages. Primers used in a second PCR of roughly 7 to 12 cycles were a sample-barcoded 5' primer and a J-beta primer mix. In TCRdb, the 5' RACE reads were re-called with MiXCR into one record per CDR3 protein. This table holds roughly 800,000 distinct CDR3 sequences, approximately 55% found once. The specimen was blood. These receptors all come from a man older than 75 in good health.

The chain couples TRBV20-1 to TRBJ2-1, with a tentative D call TRBD2 (6 bases). The V end lost 0 bases, the J end lost 10 bases, and 19 bases lay between the germline ends. Germline values: CDR1 DFQATT, CDR2 SNEGSKA (reference sequence). The CDR3 spans 15 residues. The CDR3 spells CSARDLPTGGSEQFF. CDR3 DNA: TGCAGTGCTAGAGATCTCCCTACCGGGGGAAGCGAGCAGTTCTTC.

This clonotype has at least ten counts. The chain carries TRBV29-1 and TRBJ2-7, with D possibly TRBD1 on 6 matching bases. CDR1 is SQVTM, CDR2 ANQGSEA, per germline. The V end lost 6 bases, the J end lost 2 bases, and 11 bases lay between the germline ends. The CDR3 contains 12 residues. CDR3 in amino acids: CSVARGAYEQYF. CDR3 nucleotide sequence: TGCAGCGTCGCCAGGGGAGCCTACGAGCAGTACTTC.

The rearrangement links TRBV6-1 to TRBJ2-6; 8 bases are shared with TRBD1. V lost 6 bases to trimming and J lost 1 base; unmatched junction nucleotides: 11. CDR3 length: 18 residues. The germline V gene has CDR1 MNHNS and CDR2 SASEGT. The CDR3 reads CASRPLRQGQSGANVLTF. DNA of the CDR3: TGTGCCAGCAGGCCTTTGCGACAGGGGCAATCTGGGGCCAACGTCCTGACTTTC.

This chain links TRBV21-1 with TRBJ2-6. TRBV21-1 is reported as a pseudogene. The CDR3 totals 15 residues. The CDR3, as DNA: TGTGCCAGCAGCAAAGCGGATTGCGGGGCCAACGTCCTGACTTTC. Its protein product is CASSKADCGANVLTF.

The gene calls are TRBV25-1 and TRBJ1-2; D call uncertain. Deletions cut 6 bases from V and 5 bases from J, with 10 bases between. CDR1 is MGHDK and CDR2 is SYGVNS in the germline V gene. The CDR3 totals 12 residues. Written as DNA, the CDR3 is TGTGCCAGCAGGCAGAGCCTGTATGGCTACACCTTC. It is translated as CASRQSLYGYTF.

This chain connects TRBV9 to TRBJ1-2, with 9 bases fitting TRBD1. The length of the CDR3 is 15 residues. Trimming took 0 bases from V and 6 from J; bases not matched to a gene: 6. Germline lookup yields CDR1 SGDLS and CDR2 YYNGEE. As DNA, the CDR3 is TGTGCCAGCAGCGTAGTAGGGACAGGGCCGGATGGCTACACCTTC. The encoded protein is CASSVVGTGPDGYTF.

This clonotype occurred a few times. This chain links TRBV6-1 with TRBJ1-1; D unresolved. V was clipped by 6 bases and J by 5 bases, with 13 bases between them. From germline, CDR1 is MNHNS and CDR2 SASEGT. This CDR3 has 13 residues. CDR3 sequence reads: CASSQAFGTEAFF. CDR3 bases: TGTGCCAGCAGCCAAGCTTTTGGGACTGAAGCTTTCTTT.

The chain joins TRBV5-1 to TRBJ2-6; D gene unclear. V lost 3 bases, J lost 0 bases, and 10 bases lay in between. Germline V gene sequence: CDR1 SGHRS, CDR2 YFSETQ. The CDR3 loop spans 16 amino acids. Here the CDR3 reads CASSSPGNSGANVLTF. The CDR3 DNA reads as TGCGCCAGCAGCTCCCCAGGAAACTCTGGGGCCAACGTCCTGACTTTC.

The chain recombines TRBV5-1 with TRBJ1-1; 9 nucleotides match TRBD1. CDR3 length: 17 residues. V dropped 2 bases and J dropped 0; count of bases not matched to a gene: 8. CDR1 and CDR2 from the germline V gene are SGHRS and YFSETQ. Written as DNA, the CDR3 is TGCGCCAGCAGCTTAAGTGGACAGGGGTCCATGAACACTGAAGCTTTCTTT. Translating it yields CASSLSGQGSMNTEAFF.